Listed below are T cell receptor beta chains from one sample, sequenced in a study of identical twins. TCRdb itself ran the 5' RACE reads through MiXCR, one entry per CDR3 protein. The repertoire consists of 250,000 to 350,000 distinct CDR3 sequences, with less than 9.5% occurring once and the leading ten covering under 7.5%. This sample also appeared in a second study, on yellow fever vaccine responses in identical twins.

Sequenced: CD8+ T cells sorted from blood. All receptors derive from a woman between 18 and 29 years old in good health. CDR3s include the opening cysteine and the closing phenylalanine or tryptophan. The order of the fields is clone size, D gene, J gene, V gene, CDR3 protein, CDR3 DNA. D genes are given only for firm matches. Not every row has a clone size; where given, it reads once, few, many or a size class.

. TRBD2 TRBJ2-1 TRBV28 CASSSAILAGGDLNEQFF TGTGCCAGCAGTTCCGCGATCCTAGCGGGAGGGGACTTGAATGAGCAGTTCTTC
many . TRBJ2-5 TRBV7-9 CASSFVDMYQETQYF TGTGCCAGCAGCTTTGTTGATATGTACCAAGAGACCCAGTACTTC
few . TRBJ2-1 TRBV27 CASSLFEGGGPYNEQFF TGTGCCAGCAGTTTATTTGAGGGGGGCGGTCCCTACAATGAGCAGTTCTTC
many TRBD1 TRBJ2-3 TRBV10-3 CAISGSDRPNSDTQYF TGTGCCATCAGTGGATCGGACAGGCCCAATTCAGATACGCAGTATTTT
. TRBD2 TRBJ2-2 TRBV20-1 CSARWGLSNTGELFF TGCAGTGCTAGATGGGGACTATCAAACACCGGGGAGCTGTTTTTT
few . TRBJ1-1 TRBV6-5 CASSGTSEAFF TGTGCCAGCAGCGGGACTTCTGAAGCTTTCTTT
many TRBD1 TRBJ1-1 TRBV6-5 CASSYGTGGTEAFF TGTGCCAGCAGTTACGGGACAGGGGGCACTGAAGCTTTCTTT
few . TRBJ1-3 TRBV9 CASSVAPGAGNTIYF TGTGCCAGCAGCGTAGCACCTGGGGCTGGAAACACCATATATTTT
. . TRBJ2-1 TRBV30 CAWSVLVSHNEQFF TGTGCCTGGAGTGTACTGGTCTCTCACAATGAGCAGTTCTTC
few . TRBJ2-1 TRBV5-8 CASSIRGSYNEQFF TGTGCCAGCAGCATAAGGGGCTCCTACAATGAGCAGTTCTTC
. . TRBJ2-7 TRBV7-9 CASSLPDHYERYF TGTGCCAGCAGCTTACCCGATCACTACGAGCGGTACTTC
. . TRBJ2-7 TRBV14 CASSQDGRAEGGEQYF TGTGCCAGCAGCCAAGACGGCCGCGCAGAGGGGGGTGAGCAGTACTTC
few . TRBJ2-2 TRBV12-5 CASAISFAGELFF TGTGCTAGTGCTATCAGCTTCGCCGGGGAGCTGTTTTTT
few . TRBJ2-3 TRBV9 CASSVEGGTQITQYF TGTGCCAGCAGCGTAGAGGGGGGGACACAGATAACGCAGTATTTT
. . TRBJ1-1 TRBV5-5 CASSWQGRTEAFF TGTGCCAGCAGTTGGCAGGGACGCACTGAAGCTTTCTTT
few . TRBJ1-2 TRBV15 CATSREEEYGYTF TGTGCCACCAGCAGAGAAGAGGAGTATGGCTACACCTTC
many . TRBJ1-2 TRBV7-9 CASSLADFNYGYTF TGTGCCAGCAGCTTGGCGGACTTTAACTATGGCTACACCTTC
few . TRBJ2-7 TRBV15 CATRVAATYEQYF TGTGCCACCCGAGTAGCGGCCACCTACGAGCAGTACTTC
few . TRBJ1-2 TRBV2 CASSRDSPPTNYGYTF TGTGCCAGCAGTCGAGACAGTCCCCCCACCAACTATGGCTACACCTTC
many . TRBJ2-2 TRBV4-3 CASSQRNTGELFF TGCGCCAGCAGCCAAAGGAACACCGGGGAGCTGTTTTTT
few TRBD1 TRBJ2-7 TRBV7-3 CASSPGTGGAEQYF TGTGCCAGCAGCCCGGGGACAGGGGGCGCCGAGCAGTACTTC
many TRBD2 TRBJ2-1 TRBV3-1 CASSQGHLTSGGYNEQFF TGTGCCAGCAGCCAAGGCCACTTGACTAGCGGGGGGTACAATGAGCAGTTCTTC
many . TRBJ2-7 TRBV27 CASSPGQNEQYF TGTGCCAGCAGTCCAGGACAGAACGAGCAGTACTTC
few . TRBJ2-2 TRBV7-9 CASSFWELFF TGTGCCAGCAGCTTTTGGGAGCTGTTTTTT
few . TRBJ2-3 TRBV20-1 CSARKASGTDTQYF TGCAGTGCTAGAAAGGCTAGCGGCACAGATACGCAGTATTTT
many . TRBJ2-1 TRBV14 CASSQTGASYNEQFF TGTGCCAGCAGCCAAACGGGGGCCTCCTACAATGAGCAGTTCTTC
. TRBD2 TRBJ2-3 TRBV7-2 CASTLAEFTDTQYF TGTGCCAGCACACTAGCGGAATTCACAGATACGCAGTATTTT
many . TRBJ1-1 TRBV24-1 CATSDFLNTEAFF TGTGCCACCAGTGATTTTCTGAACACTGAAGCTTTCTTT
few TRBD2 TRBJ2-1 TRBV2 CASGRTRPLPEQFF TGTGCCAGCGGGAGGACTAGGCCGCTGCCTGAGCAGTTCTTC
few . TRBJ1-2 TRBV30 CAWSVGTNYGYTF TGTGCCTGGAGTGTAGGGACTAACTATGGCTACACCTTC
few TRBD1 TRBJ1-2 TRBV7-9 CASSSPGGTGPDYGYTF TGTGCCAGCAGCTCCCCTGGGGGGACAGGGCCTGACTATGGCTACACCTTC
. . TRBJ2-2 TRBV9 CASSDAPGVNTGELFF TGTGCCAGCAGCGACGCGCCCGGGGTGAACACCGGGGAGCTGTTTTTT
many TRBD1 TRBJ2-3 TRBV27 CASSLDRDWDTQYF TGTGCCAGCAGCCTGGACAGGGATTGGGATACGCAGTATTTT
. . TRBJ2-1 TRBV19 CASSIVGTYNEQFF TGTGCCAGTAGTATCGTCGGGACCTACAATGAGCAGTTCTTC
many TRBD2 TRBJ2-1 TRBV27 CASSPTRVAGVYEQFF TGTGCCAGCAGTCCGACGAGGGTAGCGGGAGTCTATGAGCAGTTCTTC
many . TRBJ2-7 TRBV5-1 CASSFGVYEQYF TGCGCCAGCAGCTTTGGGGTCTACGAGCAGTACTTC
many . TRBJ2-7 TRBV3-1 CASSQDWYEQYF TGTGCCAGCAGCCAAGACTGGTACGAGCAGTACTTC
. . TRBJ1-1 TRBV7-9 CASSRNRGEYWNTEAFF TGTGCCAGCAGCCGGAATCGTGGGGAATATTGGAACACTGAAGCTTTCTTT
. . TRBJ2-7 TRBV20-1 CSVVGRGSYEQYF TGCAGTGTCGTCGGGAGAGGAAGTTACGAGCAGTACTTC
. . TRBJ2-2 TRBV7-8 CASSPGHLTTGELFF TGTGCCAGCAGCCCGGGACACCTTACCACCGGGGAGCTGTTTTTT
many . TRBJ2-5 TRBV5-6 CASSVKETQYF TGTGCCAGCAGCGTTAAAGAGACCCAGTACTTC
. . TRBJ2-4 TRBV4-2 CASSPVVKNIQYF TGTGCCAGCAGCCCAGTTGTCAAAAACATTCAGTACTTC
few . TRBJ2-1 TRBV28 CASSFFGGDYNEQFF TGTGCCAGCAGTTTTTTCGGGGGAGACTACAATGAGCAGTTCTTC
many . TRBJ2-7 TRBV12-3/TRBV12-4 CASSFIGVGRESYEQYF TGTGCCAGCAGTTTTATTGGAGTGGGCCGCGAGTCCTACGAGCAGTACTTC
many . TRBJ1-2 TRBV27 CASSPTNYGYTF TGTGCCAGCAGTCCCACCAACTATGGCTACACCTTC
many TRBD1 TRBJ2-3 TRBV4-3 CASSQDRAFLNSDTQYF TGCGCCAGCAGCCAGGACAGGGCATTCCTGAATTCAGATACGCAGTATTTT
. TRBD1 TRBJ1-4 TRBV6-5 CASSYPQGESTNEKLFF TGTGCCAGCAGTTACCCACAGGGGGAATCAACTAATGAAAAACTGTTTTTT
few TRBD2 TRBJ2-1 TRBV15 CATSREPPGKAAGGPDNEQFF TGTGCCACCAGCAGAGAACCTCCAGGAAAAGCAGCGGGAGGGCCGGACAATGAGCAGTTCTTC
. . TRBJ2-5 TRBV2 CASSEWGSETQYF TGTGCCAGCAGTGAATGGGGAAGCGAGACCCAGTACTTC
. . TRBJ2-7 TRBV20-1 CSAEDYEQYF TGCAGTGCTGAAGACTACGAGCAGTACTTC
many TRBD1 TRBJ2-3 TRBV11-3 CASSDGQGTDTQYF TGTGCCAGCAGCGATGGACAGGGGACAGATACGCAGTATTTT
. . TRBJ1-1 TRBV7-9 CASSEGFAEAFF TGTGCCAGCAGCGAGGGGTTCGCCGAAGCTTTCTTT
many . TRBJ1-5 TRBV12-3/TRBV12-4 CASSFTGVDQPQHF TGTGCCAGCAGTTTCACGGGGGTAGATCAGCCCCAGCATTTT
few . TRBJ2-5 TRBV27 CASSLIVQETQYF TGTGCCAGCAGTTTAATAGTCCAAGAGACCCAGTACTTC
. TRBD1 TRBJ2-7 TRBV6-1 CASSDTGGAGYEQYF TGTGCCAGCAGTGATACAGGGGGCGCCGGCTACGAGCAGTACTTC